The clone carrying this T cell receptor beta chain has more than one count but fewer than ten. What it binds is not known. CDR3 length equals 13 residues. In germline, CDR1 is SGHRS, CDR2 YFSETQ. The V and J ends lost 4 bases and 3 bases, in that order; junction bases with no gene match: 3. The sample comes from a study of cytomegalovirus exposure and HLA in healthy donors. PCR involved 60 Vbeta and 13 Jbeta primers. The assay was immunoSEQ multiplex PCR, and TCRdb's table has in-frame clones only and misses some. The table lists around 180,000 clones, roughly 80% of them singletons. General study results and limits: Solely CMV serostatus was available to characterize immune exposure. Relative to equally common others, HLA-associated TCR beta chains showed greater clonal expansion in a later analysis. One cluster of highly shared sequence variants probably arose as a sequencing artifact. It has been reported that TCR beta sequences accurately predicted the HLA-A and HLA-B alleles of most subjects.

Specimen: PBMCs. The chain joins TRBV5-1 to TRBJ1-1; TRBD1 aligns across 7 bases. The receptor was isolated from a woman aged 25 to 39 in good health and CMV-seropositive. The CDR3 sequence: CASSPGTDTEAFF. In nucleotides, the CDR3 is TGCGCCAGCAGCCCCGGGACAGACACTGAAGCTTTCTTT.